This TCR beta chain was captured by sequencing in a study of monozygotic twins with inflammatory bowel disease (dated by TCRdb to the late 2010s). With respect to the entire study: A total of roughly 28 monozygotic twin pairs were included in the full study, comprising nine German pairs (four IBD-concordant, five IBD-discordant) and 19 IBD-discordant Danish pairs. Disease-associated traits were sought mainly through comparisons between IBD patients and their genetically identical healthy co-twins within discordant pairs. Each individual had, on average, about 151 000 unique TCRalpha sequences and 181 000 unique TCRbeta sequences available for analysis. What the work shows at the level of the full study, not this receptor alone: Measured by the inverse Simpson index, TCRbeta repertoire diversity was lower in IBD patients than in their healthy co-twins. Concordant and discordant twins showed no difference in repertoire similarity, possibly because of limited statistical power. No single strong signal or clonotype linked to IBD turned up in the results, so the idea that one exists was not supported. Background noise and inter-individual variability may have been introduced into the repertoires by the differing immunosuppressive treatments among patients. Compared with healthy twins, IBD patients had fewer clonotypes in common with other individuals, a difference most pronounced in patients showing signs of disease activity. The analysis was unable to tell apart different T cell subtypes.

The library was generated by 5' RACE. For each TCR library, around 3,500 ng of total RNA was used. For each sample, cDNA synthesis was carried out in eight separate reactions using SMARTScribe reverse transcriptase. During cDNA synthesis, unique molecular identifiers containing a 6-nucleotide sample barcode were introduced by template switching. Amplification of TCRalpha and TCRbeta cDNA involved two nested PCRs of around 16 and 10 cycles, and each PCR was followed by bead purification. Before amplification, cDNA was treated with uracil DNA-glycosylase and purified using the QIAquick PCR purification kit. The second PCR was the step at which Illumina TruSeq-compatible adapters and sample-specific barcodes were added. TapeStation and Qubit were used to check library quality and concentration, and about 5 ng of each library was pooled. Pooled libraries were sequenced on an Illumina HiSeq2500 single-index Rapid Run with 2 x 100 bp reads and custom sequencing primers. In the original analysis: PCR and sequencing errors were corrected by UMI-based consensus assembly using MiGEC version 1.2.6. MiXCR version 2.1.1 handled V(D)J alignment, clonotype assembly and CDR3 extraction. To normalise gene usage, clonotype sharing and MAIT/NKT TCR abundance, the top 1000, 10 000 and 20 000 clonotypes in each sample were analysed. Diversity was computed as the inverse Simpson index with the vegan R package after downsampling to 27 000 UMIs. Statistical testing used paired Mann-Whitney U tests on the discordant twin pairs and applied Benjamini-Hochberg correction for multiple testing. TCRdb reprocessed the reads, so every CDR3 protein sequence counts as one entry and DNA is not shown. The V and J calls reflect TCRdb's pipeline rather than the authors' work. The table for this sample shows approximately 200,000 distinct CDR3 sequences. The top ten clonotypes cover 1.5% to 2% of the sample.

From each donor, a roughly 2.6 ml peripheral blood sample was collected into PAXgene tubes and stored at -80 degrees C. Without any T cell sorting, total RNA was extracted from whole blood using the PAXgene blood miRNA kit on an automated QIAcube. Peripheral blood from monozygotic twin pairs concordant or discordant for inflammatory bowel disease was subjected to deep TCRalpha and TCRbeta repertoire profiling with unique molecular barcoding. Smoking habits were recorded for all twin pairs, and each individual was classified as a current, former or never smoker. Spanning cysteine to phenylalanine, the CDR3 consists of 15 amino acids. The DNA is not on file. With respect to this clonotype: The antigen it recognizes is unknown.

Sample: blood. The TCR sequence derives from a human donor with ulcerative colitis or Crohn's disease, or a healthy co-twin of an affected twin (not recorded which). The chain uses TRBV12-3 or TRBV12-4 and TRBJ2-2; the D call of TRBD1 rests on TCRdb alone, since no DNA is present to check it. The CDR3 in this case is CASNESDRAFGELFF.